Listed below are T cell receptor beta chains from one sample, sequenced in a study of tumor-infiltrating lymphocytes in oesophageal squamous cell carcinoma. TCRdb redid the calling of the PCR reads with MiXCR, one entry per CDR3 protein. The sample lists about 21,000 distinct CDR3 sequences, roughly two fifths occurring once. Sample: esophageal tumor tissue. These receptor sequences come from a male donor with esophageal squamous cell carcinoma. Each CDR3 is given without its conserved first and last residue. Clone size is stated in some rows and not others, as once, few, many or a class when expanded.

V,J,size,length,CDR3
TRBV7-8,TRBJ2-7,medium-sized,11,ASSSDRDGEQY
TRBV6-2/TRBV6-3,TRBJ2-4,many,10,ASSYFGGWEY
TRBV10-3,-,-,10,AISDLTEEQF
TRBV7-2,TRBJ1-2,medium-sized,11,ASSPHMGYGYT
TRBV11-3,TRBJ2-5,-,12,ASSLGMGGETQY
TRBV7-8,TRBJ2-5,few,14,ASSSGGGGSIETQY
TRBV28,TRBJ1-3,many,12,ASKRGDSGNTIY
TRBV7-9,TRBJ1-1,many,14,ASNPTGGGGDTEAF
TRBV7-6,TRBJ2-6,many,15,ASSLVGGTRLWLHLR
TRBV7-6,-,few,13,ASSLDPSGYNEQF
TRBV7-2,TRBJ2-3,medium-sized,13,ASSAVLVSTDTQY
TRBV6-2/TRBV6-3,TRBJ2-7,many,13,ASSYGGLASYEQY
TRBV15,TRBJ2-7,-,11,ATGLSQDYEQY
TRBV7-4,TRBJ2-7,-,15,ASSLKGRGDRDNEQY
TRBV2,TRBJ2-1,many,10,ASSLPYNEQF
TRBV28,TRBJ2-5,many,12,ASSLLGAGETQY
TRBV18,TRBJ1-1,many,9,ASSRTAEAF
TRBV28,TRBJ1-2,medium-sized,13,ASSAQGGHNYGYT
TRBV28,TRBJ2-5,once,14,ASTGRERTSQETQY
TRBV19,TRBJ2-1,few,15,ASSIWGGSGSYNEQF
TRBV27,TRBJ2-7,many,13,ASGLRDRIVYEQY
TRBV12-3/TRBV12-4,TRBJ2-7,-,13,ASSDRGGYNSPLH
TRBV7-2,-,-,17,ASSLEPPATSGSSYEQY
TRBV7-3,TRBJ2-4,-,13,ASSPPGGRKNIQY
TRBV6-5,TRBJ2-7,-,10,ASSYSPNEQY
TRBV19,-,few,12,ASSTGGYSIEQY
TRBV2,TRBJ2-1,many,11,ASKRDGVDEQF
TRBV4-3,TRBJ2-5,many,13,ASSQVSGPQETQY
TRBV28,TRBJ2-5,-,9,ASRIQETQY
TRBV7-2,TRBJ2-1,-,14,ASSLNAGTSYNEQF
TRBV11-2,-,-,16,ASSLGGGRVLSYNEQF
TRBV7-8,-,-,13,ASSLESASYNEQF
TRBV5-6,TRBJ1-1,many,11,ASSSAPSTEAF
TRBV7-2,TRBJ2-1,-,17,ASSSRLTSWVSSYNEQF
TRBV5-1,TRBJ1-1,many,11,ASSLWGSGEAF
TRBV19,TRBJ1-1,many,11,ASSTGPNTEAF
TRBV10-1,TRBJ2-7,many,14,ASRAGSGTGYNEQY
TRBV5-8,TRBJ1-5,many,12,ASSFRTVRRPQH
TRBV7-6,-,-,14,ASSLSGNHVRETQY
TRBV19,TRBJ2-2,few,13,ASSIEGASTGELF
TRBV19,TRBJ2-6,many,13,ASSTTGSGANVLT
TRBV10-1,-,many,11,ASSADLGYEQY
TRBV10-3,TRBJ2-7,many,13,AISGQVGTSYEQY
TRBV29-1,TRBJ1-5,-,11,SVEEGNNQPQH
TRBV6-2/TRBV6-3,TRBJ2-2,-,14,ASSGYRGQNTGELF
TRBV5-8,TRBJ2-5,many,15,ASSLYPLAGYYNEQY
TRBV28,TRBJ1-5,-,11,ASTIPGDGPQH
TRBV14,TRBJ2-7,medium-sized,12,ASSQAGSYSPLH
TRBV4-1,TRBJ2-3,-,16,ASSQGLAIRAHTDTQY
TRBV6-1,-,-,13,ASSGRPGRQETQY
TRBV7-8,TRBJ2-5,medium-sized,13,ASSLEGTGQETQY
TRBV12-3/TRBV12-4,TRBJ2-3,-,11,ASSFGGTDTQY
TRBV24-1,TRBJ2-3,many,14,ATSDPSDRVADTQY
TRBV11-2,-,-,12,ASSSEPAWNEQF
TRBV12-3/TRBV12-4,TRBJ2-3,-,11,ASSFNRGGTQY
TRBV5-6,TRBJ1-1,many,13,ASSKGISGGTEAF
TRBV20-1,TRBJ2-3,few,12,SASLLAGGRIPY
TRBV12-3/TRBV12-4,TRBJ2-5,-,11,ASSSQTAETQY
TRBV5-1,TRBJ2-1,-,13,ASSWGLAGQAEQF